One and the same sample provided the 2 T cell receptor beta chains below, sequenced in a study of blood T cells in healthy people across ages. The second PCR ran roughly 7 to 12 cycles with a sample-barcoded 5' primer and J-beta primers. One entry per CDR3 protein results from TCRdb running MiXCR on the 5' RACE reads. This repertoire shows roughly 1.6 million distinct CDR3 sequences, about 35% found once; its top ten account for over 9%. Sequencing was carried out using blood. These receptors came from a woman aged 25 to 45 in good health.

The CDR3 DNA is TGCGCCAGCAGCTTGAAAGGACAGGCCCCCTACGAGCAGTACTTC. Translated, it gives CASSLKGQAPYEQYF. This rearrangement joins TRBV5-1 to TRBJ2-7; TRBD1 matches 7 bases. The CDR3 is 15 residues long. Germline V gene data show CDR1 as SGHRS and CDR2 as YFSETQ. With 1 base clipped from V and 2 bases from J, the junction kept 6 bases outside the gene matches. The variable domain in full, completed from reference TRBV5-1 and TRBJ2-7, reads KAGVTQTPRYLIKTRGQQVTLSCSPISGHRSVSWYQQTPGQGLQFLFEYFSETQRNKGNFPGRFSGRQFSNSRSEMNVSTLELGDSALYLCASSLKGQAPYEQYFGPGTRLTVT.

Worth noting for this clonotype: Since a much larger clone is just one base distant, this may be a read error. The J gene is TRBJ2-3, the V gene TRBV10-3; possible D gene TRBD2, 6 bases. Germline CDR1 and CDR2: ENHRY and SYGVKD. The CDR3 length is 13 residues. CDR3 in amino acids: CTIMGRTTDTQYF. DNA for the CDR3: TGTACCATCATGGGGAGGACTACAGATACGCAGTATTTT.